Listed here are 29 T cell receptor beta chains from one sample, sequenced in a study of blood T cell repertoires in COVID-19. Sequencing was performed with immunoSEQ multiplex PCR; in TCRdb, only in-frame clones are kept and a portion is missing. The table shows 470,000 or so clones, with roughly 85% occurring only once. Input material: peripheral blood. These receptors all stem from a human donor in a cohort sampled during active COVID-19.

A remark on this clone: The same CDR3 also results from other DNA sequences found in this sample. This chain uses TRBV5-1 with TRBJ1-2, with 11 bases matching TRBD1. V was clipped by 4 bases and J by 5 bases; unmatched bases: 1. The germline gives CDR1 SGHRS, CDR2 YFSETQ. The CDR3 runs 13 residues. Here the CDR3 reads CASSGTGGYGYTF. In nucleotides, the CDR3 is TGCGCCAGCAGCGGGACAGGGGGGTATGGCTACACCTTC.

J is TRBJ2-3 and V is TRBV5-1; the D gene is possibly TRBD2 (6 bases). Trimming removed 4 bases from V and 2 bases from J, with 14 bases in between. The germline V gene encodes CDR1 SGHRS and CDR2 YFSETQ. This CDR3 comprises 15 residues. The CDR3 region has the DNA TGCGCCAGCAGCCCCGACGGGACTGTCACAGATACGCAGTATTTT. Translation: CASSPDGTVTDTQYF.

This rearrangement joins TRBV9 to TRBJ2-1, with 7 positions matching TRBD2. J was trimmed by 9 bases and V by 3 bases; bases with no gene match: 9. Germline CDR1 is SGDLS and CDR2 is YYNGEE. This CDR3 comprises 14 residues. The CDR3 spells CASSALAEGSEQFF. The CDR3 region has the DNA TGTGCCAGCAGCGCGCTAGCGGAGGGGAGTGAGCAGTTCTTC.

The CDR3 reads CASSRDRAQETQYF. The CDR3 DNA sequence: TGTGCCAGTTCCCGGGACAGGGCACAAGAGACCCAGTACTTC. This chain links TRBV19 with TRBJ2-5, with 9 bases matching TRBD1. The CDR3 covers 14 residues. Unmatched junction bases numbered 6, after V lost 8 bases and J lost 2 bases. Germline-derived CDR1 and CDR2 are LNHDA and SQIVND (reference sequence).

This chain joins TRBV6-1 and TRBJ1-1, with 7 bases lining up with TRBD1. J lost 5 bases, V lost 2 bases, and 8 bases had no gene match. From germline, CDR1 is MNHNS and CDR2 SASEGT. This CDR3 spans 15 amino acids. The CDR3 protein is CASSELSGGGTEAFF. CDR3 DNA: TGTGCCAGCAGTGAATTGTCAGGGGGAGGAACTGAAGCTTTCTTT.

J is TRBJ2-5 and V is TRBV19, with D possibly TRBD2 on 5 matching bases. V lost 6 bases and J lost 4, with 6 bases in between. The CDR3 has 11 amino acids. The germline gives CDR1 LNHDA, CDR2 SQIVND (reference sequence). In nucleotides, the CDR3 is TGTGCCAGTAGCCGGGGAGAGACCCAGTACTTC. This gives the protein CASSRGETQYF.

This clone showed up just a few times. The chain has TRBV12-3 or TRBV12-4 and TRBJ2-1; unclear D gene. This CDR3 is built from 13 residues. V was cut by 6 bases and J by 9 bases, with 15 bases left in between. The chain's CDR3 is CASSLTTRSEQFF. In DNA form, the CDR3 reads TGTGCCAGCAGCCTTACAACCCGAAGTGAGCAGTTCTTC.

V gene TRBV6-2 or TRBV6-3 combines with J gene TRBJ2-4; 8 nucleotides align to TRBD1. Looked up from germline, CDR1 is MNHEY and CDR2 is SVGEGT. CDR3 length: 17 residues. The V gene end was trimmed by 5 bases and the J gene end by 7 bases; junction bases not matched to a gene: 16. The CDR3 DNA reads as TGTGCCAGCAGTGACCGTCGTGGCAGGGGGCGGGATAACATTCAGTACTTC. The encoded protein is CASSDRRGRGRDNIQYF.

The chain combines TRBV4-2 with TRBJ1-2; TRBD1 is a possible D gene (5 bases). V was clipped by 7 bases and J by 4 bases, with 16 bases between them. CDR3 length: 14 residues. In germline, CDR1 is LGHNA, CDR2 YNFKEQ. The DNA for the CDR3 is TGTGCCAGCAAAACGCAAGGGGCAGGCTATGGCTACACCTTC. It codes for CASKTQGAGYGYTF.

The chain couples TRBV19 to TRBJ2-1; weak D call: TRBD2 (6 bases). V was shortened by 10 bases and J by 7 bases, with 20 bases between the two germline ends. Germline V CDR1 and CDR2: LNHDA, SQIVND (reference sequence). The CDR3 consists of 14 residues. As DNA, the CDR3 is TGTGCCACGAAAGGCGGGGTGCAGCGAAATGAGCAGTTCTTC. Its protein is CATKGGVQRNEQFF.

The genes are TRBV5-1 and TRBJ2-4; D unresolved. V was shortened by 0 bases and J by 9 bases, with 10 bases between the two germline ends. Germline V CDR1 and CDR2: SGHRS, YFSETQ. This CDR3 region has 13 residues. This CDR3 reads CASSLDLVAIQYF. The CDR3 nucleotides are TGCGCCAGCAGCTTGGATCTAGTCGCCATTCAGTACTTC.

For this clone: Other nucleotide sequences in the sample specify the same CDR3. The rearrangement uses TRBV6-5 and TRBJ2-3; D ambiguous. Germline V CDR1 and CDR2: MNHEY, SVGAGI. Trimming removed 6 bases from V and 4 bases from J, with 5 bases in between. The CDR3 covers 11 residues. The CDR3, as DNA: TGTGCCAGCAGCCAATCAGATACGCAGTATTTT. This gives the protein CASSQSDTQYF.

This chain links TRBV20-1 with TRBJ2-5; 8 bases are shared with TRBD1. Germline V lookup: CDR1 DFQATT, CDR2 SNEGSKA (reference sequence). The trim removed 3 bases at V and 4 bases at J, leaving 7 bases unmatched. The CDR3 length is 14 residues. The CDR3 nucleotides are TGCAGTGCTAGTGTTCTCAGGGGGCGAGAGACCCAGTACTTC. Protein product: CSASVLRGRETQYF.

The chain is built from TRBV19 and TRBJ2-7; 12 bases line up with TRBD2. The CDR3 is made up of 14 amino acids. Germline assignment: CDR1 LNHDA and CDR2 SQIVND (reference sequence). The V gene end was trimmed by 6 bases and the J gene end by 6 bases; junction bases not matched to a gene: 6. The CDR3 bases are TGTGCCAGTAGGAAGACTAGCGGGAGTTCCGAGCAGTACTTC. Protein: CASRKTSGSSEQYF.

The chain combines TRBV6-5 with TRBJ1-2; D is possibly TRBD1 (5 bases). The CDR3 covers 14 residues. Trimming stripped 6 bases from V and 1 base from J, with 12 bases between. CDR1 is MNHEY and CDR2 is SVGAGI in the germline V gene. Here the CDR3 reads CASSLLGGNYGYTF. For the CDR3, the DNA is TGTGCCAGCAGCCTGCTGGGGGGTAACTATGGCTACACCTTC.

J is TRBJ2-5 and V is TRBV30; D possibly corresponds to TRBD2 (5 bases). Looked up from germline, CDR1 is GTSNPN and CDR2 is SVGIG (reference sequence). The CDR3 extends over 13 amino acids. Trimming shortened V by 0 bases and J by 4 bases, and 9 bases separated the two germline ends. The CDR3 loop is CAWSVWAGETQYF. CDR3 nucleotide sequence: TGTGCCTGGAGTGTATGGGCGGGAGAGACCCAGTACTTC. The complete variable domain, with remaining parts taken from reference TRBV30 and TRBJ2-5, reads SQTIHQWPATLVQPVGSPLSLECTVEGTSNPNLYWYRQAAGRGLQLLFYSVGIGQISSEVPQNLSASRPQDRQFILSSKKLLLSDSGFYLCAWSVWAGETQYFGPGTRLLVL.

The rearrangement joins TRBV28 to TRBJ1-4; maybe TRBD1 (6 bases). The germline V gene has CDR1 MDHEN and CDR2 SYDVKM. Trimming shortened V by 2 bases and J by 3 bases, and 10 bases separated the two germline ends. The length of the CDR3 is 15 residues. Here the CDR3 reads CASSLGGASNEKLFF. CDR3 coding DNA: TGTGCCAGCAGTTTAGGGGGGGCGTCTAATGAAAAACTGTTTTTT.

This clone occurred a few times. The chain recombines TRBV6-5 with TRBJ2-2; possibly TRBD2 for D (6 bases). Trimming pared 6 bases from V and 6 bases from J, leaving 17 bases between. The CDR3 extends over 15 amino acids. Germline-derived CDR1 and CDR2 are MNHEY and SVGAGI. CDR3 amino acids: CASRDHLALPGELFF. In nucleotides, the CDR3 is TGTGCCAGCAGGGACCACCTAGCGCTGCCCGGGGAGCTGTTTTTT.

The rearrangement uses TRBV18 and TRBJ1-1, with TRBD1 identical over 7 bases. The V segment lost 3 bases and the J segment 4 bases; nucleotides outside the gene matches: 5. The CDR3 consists of 14 residues. Germline values: CDR1 KGHSH, CDR2 LQKENI. The CDR3 DNA follows: TGTGCCAGCTCACCGACGACAGGGACCACTGAAGCTTTCTTT. Translating gives CASSPTTGTTEAFF. Full variable domain (outside the CDR3, taken from reference TRBV18 and TRBJ1-1): NAGVMQNPRHLVRRRGQEARLRCSPMKGHSHVYWYRQLPEEGLKFMVYLQKENIIDESGMPKERFSAEFPKEGPSILRIQQVVRGDSAAYFCASSPTTGTTEAFFGQGTRLTVV.

The chain carries TRBV19 and TRBJ2-7; 9 nucleotides line up with TRBD1. V lost 5 bases and J lost 2; bases outside the gene matches: 4. The CDR3 runs 14 residues. Germline CDR1 is LNHDA and CDR2 is SQIVND (reference sequence). This CDR3 is CASSVQGAAYEQYF. CDR3 DNA sequence: TGTGCCAGTAGTGTACAGGGGGCCGCCTACGAGCAGTACTTC.

This clone was seen only a few times. The chain combines TRBV27 with TRBJ2-7, with 7 bases matching TRBD2. Losses at the gene ends were 5 bases for V and 6 bases for J; bases not matched to a gene: 16. The CDR3 is 16 residues long. Germline V gene data show CDR1 as MNHEY and CDR2 as SMNVEV (reference sequence). This CDR3 reads CASSPQGGQVWFEQYF. CDR3 in DNA: TGTGCCAGCAGTCCCCAGGGAGGGCAGGTTTGGTTCGAGCAGTACTTC.

This chain uses TRBV29-1 with TRBJ1-4; 8 bases match TRBD1. The junction had 4 bases not matched to a gene; V was cut back by 7 bases and J by 6 bases. Germline values: CDR1 SQVTM, CDR2 ANQGSEA. This CDR3 is 12 amino acids long. For the CDR3, the DNA is TGCAGCGCCGGACAGGGATATGAAAAACTGTTTTTT. Translating gives CSAGQGYEKLFF.

The CDR3 nucleotides are TGTGCCTGGAGTGAAGGTCCCCAGCGGAGTAAGCATTTT. Translation gives CAWSEGPQRSKHF. The chain is built from TRBV30 and TRBJ1-5, with D unresolved. Germline lookup yields CDR1 GTSNPN and CDR2 SVGIG (reference sequence). V was pared by 1 base and J by 14 bases, with 18 bases between. This CDR3 is 13 amino acids long.

The CDR3 DNA reads as TGTGCCAGCAGCCAAGACGGACCCGGGGGAGAAGAAAAACTGTTTTTT. It specifies CASSQDGPGGEEKLFF. The rearrangement links TRBV4-2 to TRBJ1-4; a possible D gene is TRBD1 (5 bases). The V and J ends lost 0 bases and 8 bases respectively, with 16 bases between them. The CDR3 has 16 amino acids. Germline V gene data show CDR1 as LGHNA and CDR2 as YNFKEQ.

The rearrangement links TRBV20-1 to TRBJ2-3; D not certain. Germline loops: CDR1 DFQATT, CDR2 SNEGSKA (reference sequence). Trimming took off 2 bases at V and 6 bases at J, with 3 bases between the two ends. The CDR3 extends over 10 amino acids. The CDR3 DNA sequence: TGCAGTGCTAGACGGGATACGCAGTATTTT. This encodes CSARRDTQYF.

This rearrangement joins TRBV19 to TRBJ1-4; TRBD1 matches 7 bases. The germline CDR1 and CDR2 sequences are LNHDA and SQIVND (reference sequence). CDR3 length equals 15 residues. V trimming: 7 bases; J trimming: 5 bases; junction bases outside the gene matches: 10. The CDR3 protein is CASTDPQGRNEKLFF. CDR3 nucleotide sequence: TGTGCCAGTACCGACCCACAGGGGAGAAATGAAAAACTGTTTTTT. The variable domain in full, with the rest retrieved from reference TRBV19 and TRBJ1-4, is DGGITQSPKYLFRKEGQNVTLSCEQNLNHDAMYWYRQDPGQGLRLIYYSQIVNDFQKGDIAEGYSVSREKKESFPLTVTSAQKNPTAFYLCASTDPQGRNEKLFFGSGTQLSVL.

The rearrangement joins TRBV18 to TRBJ1-2; possible D gene TRBD1, 5 bases. V shed 2 bases and J shed 2 bases, with 6 bases lying between them. Germline V gene lookup returns CDR1 KGHSH and CDR2 LQKENI. The CDR3 consists of 13 residues. Here the CDR3 reads CASSPAGNYGYTF. In DNA form, the CDR3 reads TGTGCCAGCTCACCAGCAGGGAACTATGGCTACACCTTC. Together with reference TRBV18 and TRBJ1-2, the CDR3 gives the full variable domain: NAGVMQNPRHLVRRRGQEARLRCSPMKGHSHVYWYRQLPEEGLKFMVYLQKENIIDESGMPKERFSAEFPKEGPSILRIQQVVRGDSAAYFCASSPAGNYGYTFGSGTRLTVV.

The chain links TRBV5-6 to TRBJ1-5, with D perhaps TRBD1 (5 bases). The germline V and J ends were trimmed by 1 base and 2 bases, with 16 bases remaining between them. CDR3 size: 17 residues. The germline V gene encodes CDR1 SGHDT and CDR2 YYEEEE. The CDR3: CASSLSWGVSGNQPQHF. CDR3 coding DNA: TGTGCCAGCAGCTTGTCGTGGGGGGTCTCGGGCAATCAGCCCCAGCATTTT.

Here the CDR3 reads CASSMGQGAGETQYF. The CDR3 DNA follows: TGTGCCAGTAGTATGGGACAGGGTGCGGGGGAGACCCAGTACTTC. V usage is TRBV19 and J usage is TRBJ2-5, with 9 bases aligning to TRBD1. CDR1 is LNHDA and CDR2 is SQIVND in the germline V gene (reference sequence). Trimming took 3 bases from V and 5 from J; bases not matched to a gene: 7. The CDR3 is made up of 15 amino acids.